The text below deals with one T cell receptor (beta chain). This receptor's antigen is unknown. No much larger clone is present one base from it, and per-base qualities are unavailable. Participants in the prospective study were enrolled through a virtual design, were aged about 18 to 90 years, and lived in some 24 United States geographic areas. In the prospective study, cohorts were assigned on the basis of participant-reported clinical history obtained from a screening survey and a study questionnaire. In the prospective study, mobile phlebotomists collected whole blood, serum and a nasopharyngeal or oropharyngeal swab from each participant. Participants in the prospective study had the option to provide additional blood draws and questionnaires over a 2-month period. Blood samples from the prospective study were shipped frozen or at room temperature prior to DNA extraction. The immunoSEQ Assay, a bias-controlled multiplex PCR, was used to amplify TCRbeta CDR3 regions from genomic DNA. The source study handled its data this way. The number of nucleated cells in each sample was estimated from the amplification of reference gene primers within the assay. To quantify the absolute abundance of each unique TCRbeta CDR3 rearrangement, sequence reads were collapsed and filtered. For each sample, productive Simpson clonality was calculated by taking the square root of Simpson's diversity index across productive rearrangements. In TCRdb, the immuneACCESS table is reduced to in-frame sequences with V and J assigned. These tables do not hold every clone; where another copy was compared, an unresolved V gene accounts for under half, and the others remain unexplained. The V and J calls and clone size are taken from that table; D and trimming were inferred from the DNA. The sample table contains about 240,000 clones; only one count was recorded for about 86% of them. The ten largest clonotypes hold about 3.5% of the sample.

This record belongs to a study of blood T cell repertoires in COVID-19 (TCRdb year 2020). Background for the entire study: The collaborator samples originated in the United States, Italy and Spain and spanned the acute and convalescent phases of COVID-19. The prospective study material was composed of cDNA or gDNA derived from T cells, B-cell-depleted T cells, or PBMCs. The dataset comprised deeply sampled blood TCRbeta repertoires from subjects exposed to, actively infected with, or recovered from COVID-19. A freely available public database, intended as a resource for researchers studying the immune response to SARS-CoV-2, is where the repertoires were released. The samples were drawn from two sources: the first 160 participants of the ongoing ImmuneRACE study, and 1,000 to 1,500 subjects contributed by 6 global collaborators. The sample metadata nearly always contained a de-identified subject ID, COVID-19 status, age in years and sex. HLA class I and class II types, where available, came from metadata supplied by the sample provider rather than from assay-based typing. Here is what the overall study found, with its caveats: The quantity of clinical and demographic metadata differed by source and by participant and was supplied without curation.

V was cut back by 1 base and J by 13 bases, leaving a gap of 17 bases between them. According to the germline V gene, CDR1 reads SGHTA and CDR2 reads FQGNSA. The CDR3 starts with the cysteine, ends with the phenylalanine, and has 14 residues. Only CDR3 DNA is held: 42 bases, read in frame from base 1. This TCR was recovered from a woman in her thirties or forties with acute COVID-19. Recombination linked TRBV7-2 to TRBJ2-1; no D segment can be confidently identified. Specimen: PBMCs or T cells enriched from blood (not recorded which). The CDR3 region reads CASSLEPQATAQFF. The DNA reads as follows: TGTGCCAGCAGCTTAGAGCCCCAGGCGACGGCCCAGTTCTTC. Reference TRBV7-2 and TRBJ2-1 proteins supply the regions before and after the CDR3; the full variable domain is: GAGVSQSPSNKVTEKGKDVELRCDPISGHTALYWYRQSLGQGLEFLIYFQGNSAPDKSGLPSDRFSAERTGGSVSTLTIQRTQQEDSAVYLCASSLEPQATAQFFGPGTRLTVL.